The sequence of this TCR beta chain was determined in a study of T cells in Graves' hyperthyroidism and ophthalmopathy. Trimming cost V 2 bases and J 3 bases, with 8 bases left between them. The CDR3 consists of 15 residues. The TCR beta CDR3 regions underwent amplification using RNA transcripts as the source. HTBI primers drove first-round RT-PCR of the TCR CDR3. TCRdb redid the calling of the multiplex PCR reads with MiXCR, one entry per CDR3 protein. Of hundreds of thousands of distinct CDR3 sequences detected, roughly a sixth appear once; the ten largest clones hold over 15%. V is TRBV12-3 or TRBV12-4 and J is TRBJ2-6; unclear D gene. The source of this sequence is a woman in her fifties or sixties with Graves' hyperthyroidism that later progressed to Graves' ophthalmopathy. Sequenced input: blood. The CDR3 DNA is TGTGCCAGCAGTTTATTCGGGCGTGGGGCCAACGTCCTGACTTTC. It translates to CASSLFGRGANVLTF.